This TCR beta chain was obtained from a study of blood T cell repertoires in COVID-19. Study-level information: COVID-19 samples, acute and convalescent, were from the United States, Italy and Spain. T cells, B-cell-depleted T cells, or PBMCs supplied cDNA or gDNA.

Original processing notes: Quantification of nucleated cells was approximated via reference gene primer amplification. Profiling relied on immunoSEQ multiplex PCR, and the TCRdb table lists in-frame clones only, not all of them. V, J and clone size were drawn from that table, and D and trimming were deduced from the DNA. The sample carries about 180,000 clones, 90% recorded once. The germline CDR1 and CDR2 sequences are SGHVS and FNYEAQ. The CDR3 is made up of 16 amino acids. V shed 3 bases, J shed 4 bases, and the junction held 8 bases outside the gene matches. The material sequenced was peripheral blood. The sequence came from a man over 45 with acute or convalescent COVID-19. J is TRBJ2-2 and V is TRBV7-6; TRBD1 matches 7 bases. This chain's CDR3 is CASSFLGQTITGELFF. The CDR3 region has the DNA TGTGCCAGCAGCTTCCTGGGACAGACCATCACCGGGGAGCTGTTTTTT.